Shown below are 29 T cell receptor beta chains from a single sample sequenced in a study of tissue T cells after allogeneic stem cell transplantation. TCRdb's copy holds only in-frame clones and misses some; the assay was immunoSEQ multiplex PCR. The table shows about 48,000 clones, with 73% occurring only once. Input material: sorted cells pooled from one or two spleens. All receptors come from a pool of C57BL/6 mice in good health.

About this clone: Gene names and germline match the mouse. The read halts 1 residue ahead of the CDR3 end, with the missing end drawn from the germline J gene. V usage is TRBV4 and J usage is TRBJ2-5, with 10 nucleotides matching TRBD2. The trim removed 5 bases at V and 5 bases at J, leaving 4 bases unmatched. This CDR3 has 14 residues. Germline loops: CDR1 LGHDT, CDR2 YNNKQL (reference sequence). The CDR3: CASSQLGGRDTQYF. CDR3 DNA (partial): TGTGCCAGCAGCCAGCTGGGGGGGCGAGACACCCAGTAC. Complete variable domain (other parts from reference TRBV4 and TRBJ2-5): ETAVFQTPNYHVTQVGNEVSFNCKQTLGHDTMYWYKQDSKKLLKIMFSYNNKQLIVNETVPRRFSPQSSDKAHLNLRIKSVEPEDSAVYLCASSQLGGRDTQYFGPGTRLLVL.

This clone was seen more than once but under ten times. The gene names here belong to mouse. The missing CDR3 end, 1 residue past where the read stops, is filled in from the germline J gene. The V gene is TRBV2, the J gene TRBJ1-5, with a tentative D call TRBD1 (6 bases). The CDR3 runs to 15 residues. Germline V gene data show CDR1 as LGHNA and CDR2 as YSYQKL. V was shortened by 0 bases and J by 0 bases, with 6 bases between the two germline ends. Incomplete CDR3 DNA: TGTGCCAGCAGCCAAGAGGGACATAACAACCAGGCTCCGCTT. Amino acids: CASSQEGHNNQAPL. The complete CDR3 protein is CASSQEGHNNQAPLF.

This clone was observed a handful of times. The germline and genes are mouse ones. The CDR3 extends 1 residue past the end of the read, so its final part is completed from the germline J gene. The genes are TRBV13-2 and TRBJ2-7; no definite D call. The CDR3 is made up of 12 amino acids. V was pared by 0 bases and J by 6 bases, with 7 bases between. Germline V gene data show CDR1 as NNHNN and CDR2 as SYGAGS (reference sequence). The CDR3 DNA, read in part, is TGTGCCAGCGGTGATGCAGCAACTGAACAGTAC. Its protein is CASGDAATEQY. The whole CDR3 protein is CASGDAATEQYF.

As concerns this clone: Any gene name here is a mouse gene name. The read ends 1 residue early relative to the CDR3; the germline J gene fills the gap. The chain has TRBV13-3 and TRBJ2-3; 10 nucleotides line up with TRBD1. The CDR3 extends over 15 amino acids. Unmatched junction bases numbered 3, after V lost 3 bases and J lost 2 bases. CDR1 and CDR2 from the germline V gene are NNHDY and SYVADS. The CDR3 is CASSGTGGAAETLYF. CDR3 DNA, as far as it was read: TGTGCCAGCAGTGGGACAGGGGGTGCTGCAGAAACGCTGTAT.

On this clone: Genes here carry mouse names. The sequence runs out 1 residue before the end of the CDR3; the remainder is reconstructed from the germline J gene. The chain joins TRBV12-1 to TRBJ2-7; D ambiguous. The germline V gene encodes CDR1 SGHSN and CDR2 HYEKVE. Trimming shortened V by 0 bases and J by 0 bases, and 5 bases separated the two germline ends. This CDR3 has 13 amino acids. The CDR3 DNA, read in part, is TGTGCCAGCTCTCTCACACCCTCCTATGAACAGTAC. This gives the protein CASSLTPSYEQY. The full CDR3 reads CASSLTPSYEQYF.

Turning to this clone: Gene names and germline match the mouse. The read ends 1 residue before the CDR3 terminus; that terminus is restored from the germline J gene. The chain joins TRBV13-1 to TRBJ2-4; D is unresolved. Trimming removed 3 bases from V and 5 bases from J, with 1 base in between. The CDR3 is 10 residues long. Germline values: CDR1 NSHNY, CDR2 SYGAGN. Here the CDR3 reads CASSGNTLYF. CDR3 DNA, as far as it was read: TGTGCCAGCAGTGGAAACACCTTGTAC.

On this clone itself: The germline gene is not matched at one end of the junction; a read error may be the cause. Gene names follow the mouse nomenclature. The read falls 1 residue short of the CDR3 end, and the missing part is taken from the germline J gene. This chain links TRBV17 with TRBJ2-7; D unresolved. CDR3 length: 13 residues. From germline, CDR1 is MNHDT and CDR2 YYDKIL. The CDR3 spells CASGRDRNYEQYF. The covered CDR3 bases are TGTGCTAGCGGTAGAGATCGGAACTATGAACAGTAC.

This clone was seen only a few times. The gene names here belong to mouse. Read data end 1 residue before the CDR3 end; the end is taken from the germline J gene. V usage is TRBV29 and J usage is TRBJ2-7; D remains unclear. Germline-derived CDR1 and CDR2 are MSHET and SYDVDS. V was clipped by 3 bases and J by 4 bases, with 7 bases between them. This CDR3 region has 12 residues. Partial CDR3 DNA: TGTGCTAGCAGTTTGGGTAAATATGAACAGTAC. Amino acid sequence: CASSLGKYEQY. The whole CDR3 sequence is CASSLGKYEQYF.

About this clone itself: All gene names here are mouse names. Sequencing ends 1 residue short of the CDR3 end; the germline J gene provides the rest. At the DNA level, this CDR3 is encoded by other sequences in the same sample as well. This chain uses TRBV5 with TRBJ2-2; 7 nucleotides agree with TRBD2. V shed 1 base, J shed 5 bases, and the junction held 1 base outside the gene matches. The V gene's germline CDR1 is LGHNA and CDR2 YNLKQL (reference sequence). CDR3 length: 14 residues. The part of the CDR3 DNA that was read is TGTGCCAGCAGCCAAGGTGGGGGGACCGGGCAGCTCTAC. It specifies CASSQGGGTGQLY. The CDR3 in its entirety is CASSQGGGTGQLYF.

As concerns this clone: Gene labels here are mouse ones. The DNA ends 1 residue before the CDR3 does, and the rest of the CDR3 is filled in from the germline J gene. The rearrangement joins TRBV2 to TRBJ2-3; no definite D call. V gave up 1 base and J gave up 1 base, with 3 bases separating them. CDR1 and CDR2 (germline): LGHNA, YSYQKL. There are 13 residues in the CDR3. The covered CDR3 bases are TGTGCCAGCAGCCAAGGGGGTGCAGAAACGCTGTAT. Translating it yields CASSQGGAETLY. The entire CDR3 sequence reads CASSQGGAETLYF.

Turning to this clone: Gene names are the mouse ones. The read halts 1 residue ahead of the CDR3 end, with the missing end drawn from the germline J gene. The V and J genes are TRBV16 and TRBJ1-1; 7 nucleotides align to TRBD1. Germline loops: CDR1 SGHSA, CDR2 FRNQAP. The CDR3 runs 13 residues. J gave up 4 bases and V 5 bases, and 4 bases lay outside the gene matches. The chain's CDR3 is CASSPRQGTEVFF. The sequenced part of the CDR3 DNA is TGTGCAAGCAGCCCGAGACAGGGCACAGAAGTCTTC.

Concerning this clone itself: The gene symbols are mouse symbols. The read finishes 1 residue shy of the CDR3 end, and the germline J gene is used to complete it. The genes are TRBV2 and TRBJ1-4, with TRBD1 matching 10 bases. V was clipped by 8 bases and J by 6 bases; unmatched bases: 6. The germline gives CDR1 LGHNA, CDR2 YSYQKL. This CDR3 contains 14 residues. The CDR3 bases that were read are TGTGCCAGCCGCACCGGGACAGGGGACGAAAGATTATTT. Protein sequence: CASRTGTGDERLF. The CDR3 in full is CASRTGTGDERLFF.

Comment on this clone: Gene names denote mouse genes. The read ends 1 residue shy of where the CDR3 ends; the end is completed using the germline J gene. The chain is built from TRBV16 and TRBJ2-3; D ambiguous. Germline assignment: CDR1 SGHSA and CDR2 FRNQAP. This CDR3 contains 13 residues. Trimming stripped 3 bases from V and 1 base from J, with 5 bases between. The CDR3 loop is CASSFSGAETLYF. CDR3 DNA (partial): TGTGCAAGCAGCTTCTCGGGTGCAGAAACGCTGTAT.

With regard to this clone: Gene names are the mouse ones. The sequence runs out 1 residue before the end of the CDR3; the remainder is reconstructed from the germline J gene. V and J are TRBV12-1 and TRBJ1-1; D call uncertain. The length of the CDR3 is 13 residues. Trimming took off 1 base at V and 5 bases at J, with 10 bases between the two ends. Germline CDR1 reads SGHSN; CDR2 reads HYEKVE. CDR3 region: CASSLRDGTEVFF. The covered CDR3 bases are TGTGCCAGCTCTCTAAGGGATGGGACAGAAGTCTTC.

This clone was seen only a few times. The gene names here belong to mouse. Read sequence stops 1 residue before the CDR3 end, and the germline J gene provides the missing end. The chain carries TRBV2 and TRBJ1-5; D is perhaps TRBD1 (6 bases). Germline V gene sequence: CDR1 LGHNA, CDR2 YSYQKL. This CDR3 is 14 amino acids long. V was pared by 3 bases and J by 0 bases, with 6 bases between. CDR3 loop: CASSQGHNNQAPLF. CDR3 DNA, as far as it was read: TGTGCCAGCAGCCAGGGACATAACAACCAGGCTCCGCTT.

With respect to this clone: Germline and genes here are mouse. The read ends 1 residue early relative to the CDR3; the germline J gene fills the gap. The chain combines TRBV3 with TRBJ1-2; TRBD1 agrees at 9 bases. CDR3 length: 13 residues. V shed 5 bases and J 4 bases; nucleotides not matched to a gene: 2. Germline V CDR1 and CDR2: SNHLY, FYNGKV (reference sequence). The CDR3 reads CASSGTGSSDYTF. The sequenced CDR3 bases are TGTGCCAGCAGCGGGACAGGGTCCTCCGACTACACC.

Points on this clone: Gene names and germline match the mouse. The observed sequence ends 1 residue before the CDR3 terminus, with the missing tail filled in from the germline J gene. The genes are TRBV12-2 and TRBJ2-1, with 9 bases identical to TRBD2. V lost 3 bases to trimming and J lost 1 base; unmatched junction nucleotides: 3. CDR1 SGHLS and CDR2 HYDKME come from the germline V gene. The CDR3 sequence is 15 residues long. Partial CDR3 DNA: TGTGCCAGCTCTTCCGGACTGGGGAACTATGCTGAGCAGTTC. Translating it yields CASSSGLGNYAEQF. The whole CDR3 protein is CASSSGLGNYAEQFF.

Concerning this clone itself: Mouse gene names apply. The missing CDR3 end, 1 residue past where the read stops, is filled in from the germline J gene. The sample carries other DNA sequences with the same CDR3. The genes are TRBV3 and TRBJ2-3; TRBD1 matches at 10 bases. Germline CDR1 reads SNHLY; CDR2 reads FYNGKV (reference sequence). With V trimmed by 3 bases and J by 1 base, 1 base remained unmatched. CDR3 size: 15 residues. CDR3 DNA (partial): TGTGCCAGCAGCTTGGGGACAGGGGGTGCAGAAACGCTGTAT. Encoded protein: CASSLGTGGAETLY. The whole CDR3 region reads CASSLGTGGAETLYF.

As concerns this clone: Gene names and germline refer to mouse. The read falls 1 residue short of the CDR3 end, and the missing part is taken from the germline J gene. The chain is built from TRBV2 and TRBJ2-7; 8 positions match TRBD2. Germline CDR1 reads LGHNA; CDR2 reads YSYQKL. V lost 4 bases, J lost 3 bases, and 5 bases stayed unmatched. The CDR3 contains 14 residues. CDR3 DNA (partial): TGTGCCAGCAGCCCCCGACTGGGGAGCTATGAACAGTAC. This codes for CASSPRLGSYEQY. The whole CDR3 protein reads CASSPRLGSYEQYF.

In this sample, this clone turned up once. Mouse germline and gene names are used. Sequencing ends 1 residue short of the CDR3 end; the germline J gene provides the rest. The chain has TRBV3 and TRBJ2-2; TRBD1 is a possible D gene (6 bases). Germline V gives CDR1 SNHLY, CDR2 FYNGKV (reference sequence). Trimming cost V 3 bases and J 0 bases, with 8 bases left between them. The CDR3 has 15 residues. The CDR3 region is CASSFRDTNTGQLYF. The CDR3 bases that were read are TGTGCCAGCAGCTTCCGGGACACAAACACCGGGCAGCTCTAC.

A remark on this clone: Gene names and germline refer to mouse. The read falls 1 residue short of the CDR3 end, and the missing part is taken from the germline J gene. The V and J genes are TRBV31 and TRBJ2-7; the D gene is possibly TRBD2 (6 bases). The CDR3 runs 12 residues. Trimming removed 1 base from V and 7 bases from J, with 11 bases in between. Germline V gene sequence: CDR1 GKSSPN, CDR2 SITVG. CDR3: CAWSPRGEEQYF. CDR3 DNA (partial): TGTGCCTGGAGTCCCCGGGGGGAGGAACAGTAC.

This clone has just a few counts. Gene names and germline match the mouse. The read finishes 1 residue shy of the CDR3 end, and the germline J gene is used to complete it. This sequence joins TRBV23 and TRBJ2-5; the table's D call TRBD1 went unverified against the DNA. The CDR3 has 15 amino acids. The germline V gene encodes CDR1 KGHTA and CDR2 FQNQQP. The sequenced CDR3 bases are TGCTCCAGCAGTCAATCGTCGCAGGGTTATGACACCCAGTAC. Its protein product is CSSSQSSQGYDTQY. The entire CDR3 protein reads CSSSQSSQGYDTQYF.

This clone appeared a few times. Gene names denote mouse genes. The CDR3 end falls 1 residue outside the read, so it is completed with the germline J gene. The rearrangement links TRBV12-1 to TRBJ1-2, with D possibly TRBD1 on 5 matching bases. Germline CDR1 reads SGHSN; CDR2 reads HYEKVE. The CDR3 is 13 residues long. V lost 2 bases and J lost 3, with 9 bases in between. The CDR3 region is CASSPGRDSDYTF. The sequenced part of the CDR3 DNA is TGTGCCAGCTCTCCGGGGCGCGACTCCGACTACACC. Filled out from reference TRBV12-1 and TRBJ1-2, the complete variable domain reads DSGVVQSPRHIIKEKGGRSVLTCIPISGHSNVVWYQQTLGKELKFLIQHYEKVERDKGFLPSRFSVQQFDDYHSEMNMSALELEDSAMYFCASSPGRDSDYTFGSGTRLLVI.

About this clone itself: Gene names are the mouse ones. The read gets to within 1 residue of the CDR3 end, and the germline J gene fills in the rest. The chain couples TRBV19 to TRBJ1-3; D is ambiguous. The V and J ends lost 4 bases and 0 bases respectively, with 8 bases between them. The CDR3 has 14 residues. Germline CDR1 FNHDT, CDR2 SITEND (reference sequence). CDR3 in amino acids: CASSPQNSGNTLYF. The part of the CDR3 DNA that was read is TGTGCCAGCAGTCCACAGAATTCTGGAAATACGCTCTAT.

To note about this clone: The genes are named according to mouse. The CDR3 is cut off 1 residue early in the read; its end comes from the germline J gene. This chain joins TRBV13-2 and TRBJ1-4, with TRBD1 as a possible D gene (5 bases). Trimming stripped 5 bases from V and 3 bases from J, with 8 bases between. This CDR3 comprises 13 residues. In germline, CDR1 is NNHNN, CDR2 SYGAGS (reference sequence). The part of the CDR3 DNA that was read is TGTGCCAGCGGGGACACAACCAACGAAAGATTATTT. Translating it yields CASGDTTNERLF. The complete CDR3 sequence is CASGDTTNERLFF.

This clone was recorded only once. Genes and germline come from the mouse. The DNA ends 1 residue before the CDR3 does, and the rest of the CDR3 is filled in from the germline J gene. V is TRBV1 and J is TRBJ2-4; 14 bases agree with TRBD2. V was pared by 4 bases and J by 7 bases, with 7 bases of the junction left unmatched. The germline V gene encodes CDR1 NSQYPW and CDR2 LRSPGD (reference sequence). The CDR3 covers 16 residues. The CDR3 bases that were read are TGCACCTGCAGTGAGGGACTGGGGGGGCGAGGTTACACCTTGTAC. The encoded protein is CTCSEGLGGRGYTLY. The CDR3, in full, reads CTCSEGLGGRGYTLYF.

As regards this clone: The gene names given are mouse names. The CDR3 end lies 1 residue beyond the end of the read and is filled in from the germline J gene. This sequence joins TRBV19 and TRBJ1-3; D is uncertain. The CDR3 has 14 residues. Between the trimmed V and J ends, which lost 2 bases and 0 bases, there was a span of 6 bases. Germline CDR1 and CDR2: FNHDT and SITEND (reference sequence). This CDR3 is CASSMGGSGNTLYF. The CDR3 bases that were read are TGTGCCAGCAGTATGGGCGGTTCTGGAAATACGCTCTAT. Full variable domain (rest looked up from reference TRBV19 and TRBJ1-3): GGIITQTPKFLIGQEGQKLTLKCQQNFNHDTMYWYRQDSGKGLRLIYYSITENDLQKGDLSEGYDASREKKSSFSLTVTSAQKNEMAVFLCASSMGGSGNTLYFGEGSRLIVV.

This clone has a handful of counts. Genes and germline are mouse. The missing CDR3 end, 1 residue past where the read stops, is filled in from the germline J gene. This sequence joins TRBV17 and TRBJ2-7; D is undetermined. With 3 bases removed from V and 4 bases from J, the gap between germline ends came to 7 bases. CDR1 MNHDT and CDR2 YYDKIL come from the germline V gene. The CDR3 covers 12 residues. The CDR3 spells CASSSPRYEQYF. Partial CDR3 DNA: TGTGCTAGCAGTAGCCCAAGATATGAACAGTAC. The full variable domain, in which reference TRBV17 and TRBJ2-7 provide the parts outside the CDR3, is DTTVKQNPRYKLARVGKPVNLICSQTMNHDTMYWYQKKPNQAPKLLLFYYDKILNREADTFEKFQSSRPNNSFCSLYIGSAGLEYSAMYLCASSSPRYEQYFGPGTRLTVL.

In regard to this clone: The gene names given are mouse names. The read terminates 1 residue ahead of where the CDR3 ends, so the germline J gene completes it. This rearrangement joins TRBV4 to TRBJ2-7; D gene uncertain. Germline CDR1 LGHDT, CDR2 YNNKQL (reference sequence). The V end lost 5 bases, the J end lost 4 bases, and 9 bases lay between the germline ends. The CDR3 is 12 amino acids. The CDR3 is CASSLAGYEQYF. The CDR3 DNA, read in part, is TGTGCCAGCAGCCTCGCCGGTTATGAACAGTAC.